The clone carrying this TCR beta chain has a count of ten or more. The CDR3 extends 3 residues past the end of the read, so its final part is completed from the germline J gene. This record belongs to a study of T cell clonality in common variable immunodeficiency. Generated by immunoSEQ multiplex PCR, the TCRdb table keeps only in-frame clones and is missing some. The sample yields around 81,000 clones, without any singletons. Trimming at V came to 8 bases and at J to 6 bases, leaving 9 bases not matched to a gene. The CDR3 contains 15 residues. Sequencing was carried out using peripheral blood mononuclear cells. The receptor was isolated from a person aged 18-70 years in good health. This chain links TRBV12-3 or TRBV12-4 with TRBJ2-3; TRBD2 matches at 12 bases. Partial CDR3 DNA: TGTGCCAGCGTCCGACTAGCGGGAGTCCCCGATACG. Protein sequence: CASVRLAGVPDT. The entire CDR3 protein reads CASVRLAGVPDTQYF.